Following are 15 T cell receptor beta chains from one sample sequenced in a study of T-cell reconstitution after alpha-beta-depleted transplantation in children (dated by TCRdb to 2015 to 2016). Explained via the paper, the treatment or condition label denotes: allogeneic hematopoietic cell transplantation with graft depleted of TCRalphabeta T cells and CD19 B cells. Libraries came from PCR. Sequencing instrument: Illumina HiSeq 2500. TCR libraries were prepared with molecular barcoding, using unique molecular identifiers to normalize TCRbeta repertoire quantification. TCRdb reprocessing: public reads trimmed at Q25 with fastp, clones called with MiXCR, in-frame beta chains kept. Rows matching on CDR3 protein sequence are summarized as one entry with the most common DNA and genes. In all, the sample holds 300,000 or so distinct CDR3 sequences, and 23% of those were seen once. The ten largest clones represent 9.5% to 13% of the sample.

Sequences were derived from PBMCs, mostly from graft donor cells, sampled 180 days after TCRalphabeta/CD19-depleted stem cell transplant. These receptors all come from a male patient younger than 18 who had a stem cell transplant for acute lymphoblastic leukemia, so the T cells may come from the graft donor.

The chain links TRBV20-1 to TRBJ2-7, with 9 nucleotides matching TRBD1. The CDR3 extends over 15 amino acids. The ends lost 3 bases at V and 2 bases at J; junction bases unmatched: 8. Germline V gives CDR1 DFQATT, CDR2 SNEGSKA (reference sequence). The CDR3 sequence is CSASAPGQGPYEQYF. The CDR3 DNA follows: TGCAGTGCTAGCGCCCCGGGACAGGGTCCCTACGAGCAGTACTTC.

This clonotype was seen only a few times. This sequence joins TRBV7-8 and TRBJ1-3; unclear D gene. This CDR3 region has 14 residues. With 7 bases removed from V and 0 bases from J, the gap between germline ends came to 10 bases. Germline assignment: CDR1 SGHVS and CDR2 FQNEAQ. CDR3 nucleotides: TGTGCCAGCACCGTTGGTGACTCTGGAAACACCATATATTTT. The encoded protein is CASTVGDSGNTIYF.

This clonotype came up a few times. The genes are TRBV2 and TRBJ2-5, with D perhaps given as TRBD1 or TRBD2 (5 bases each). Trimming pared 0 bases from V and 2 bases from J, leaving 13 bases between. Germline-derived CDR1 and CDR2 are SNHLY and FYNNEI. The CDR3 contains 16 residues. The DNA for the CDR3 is TGTGCCAGCAGTGAAGCGTACCAGGGAGATCAAGAGACCCAGTACTTC. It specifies CASSEAYQGDQETQYF. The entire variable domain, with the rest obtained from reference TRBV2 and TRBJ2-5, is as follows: EPEVTQTPSHQVTQMGQEVILRCVPISNHLYFYWYRQILGQKVEFLVSFYNNEISEKSEIFDDQFSVERPDGSNFTLKIRSTKLEDSAMYFCASSEAYQGDQETQYFGPGTRLLVL.

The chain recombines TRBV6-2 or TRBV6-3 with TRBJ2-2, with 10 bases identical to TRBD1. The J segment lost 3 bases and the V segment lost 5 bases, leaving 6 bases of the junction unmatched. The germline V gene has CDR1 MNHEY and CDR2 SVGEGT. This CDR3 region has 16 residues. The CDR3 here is CASSLRTGGYTGELFF. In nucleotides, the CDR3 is TGTGCCAGCAGTCTTAGGACAGGGGGATACACCGGGGAGCTGTTTTTT.

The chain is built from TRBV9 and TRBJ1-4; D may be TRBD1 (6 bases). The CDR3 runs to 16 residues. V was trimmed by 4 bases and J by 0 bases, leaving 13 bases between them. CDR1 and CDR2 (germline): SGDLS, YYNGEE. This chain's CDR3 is CASSRQVKATNEKLFF. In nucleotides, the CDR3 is TGTGCCAGCAGCCGACAGGTCAAAGCAACTAATGAAAAACTGTTTTTT.

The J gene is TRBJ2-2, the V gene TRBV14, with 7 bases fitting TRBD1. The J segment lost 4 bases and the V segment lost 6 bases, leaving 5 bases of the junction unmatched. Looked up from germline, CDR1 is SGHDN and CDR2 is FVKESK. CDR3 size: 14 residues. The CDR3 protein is CASRRQGFTGELFF. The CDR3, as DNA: TGTGCCAGCAGGCGACAGGGTTTCACCGGGGAGCTGTTTTTT.

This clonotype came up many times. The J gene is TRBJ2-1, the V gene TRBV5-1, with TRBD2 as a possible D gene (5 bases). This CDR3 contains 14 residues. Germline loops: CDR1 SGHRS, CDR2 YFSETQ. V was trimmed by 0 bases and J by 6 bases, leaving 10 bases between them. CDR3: CASSLGGLGNEQFF. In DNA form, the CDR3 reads TGCGCCAGCAGCTTGGGAGGACTCGGCAATGAGCAGTTCTTC.

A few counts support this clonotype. For the CDR3, the DNA is TGTGCCAGCGGCGTTAGACAGTCCCCGACTAGCGGGACCCGCCGCCTGGTTCAGTACTTC. Translating it yields CASGVRQSPTSGTRRLVQYF. The chain has TRBV27 and TRBJ2-4; 11 nucleotides line up with TRBD2. This CDR3 is built from 20 residues. Germline V gene sequence: CDR1 MNHEY, CDR2 SMNVEV (reference sequence). The V gene end was trimmed by 8 bases and the J gene end by 11 bases; junction bases not matched to a gene: 29.

CDR3 coding DNA: TGTGCCAGCAGCGTAAATAGAGGGCGAGCCTACAATGAGCAGTTCTTC. It translates to CASSVNRGRAYNEQFF. The chain links TRBV9 to TRBJ2-1; weak D call: TRBD2 (5 bases). V lost 1 base and J lost 2, with 13 bases in between. Germline V CDR1 and CDR2: SGDLS, YYNGEE. This CDR3 spans 16 amino acids. Complete variable domain (other parts from reference TRBV9 and TRBJ2-1): DSGVTQTPKHLITATGQRVTLRCSPRSGDLSVYWYQQSLDQGLQFLIQYYNGEERAKGNILERFSAQQFPDLHSELNLSSLELGDSALYFCASSVNRGRAYNEQFFGPGTRLTVL.

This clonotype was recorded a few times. In DNA, the CDR3 is TGTGCGTCCCCAGGGCTCACCGGGGAGCTGTTTTTT. Translated: CASPGLTGELFF. The chain combines TRBV7-9 with TRBJ2-2, with a weak D call TRBD1 (5 bases). CDR3 length equals 12 residues. Germline CDR1 and CDR2: SEHNR and FQNEAQ (reference sequence).

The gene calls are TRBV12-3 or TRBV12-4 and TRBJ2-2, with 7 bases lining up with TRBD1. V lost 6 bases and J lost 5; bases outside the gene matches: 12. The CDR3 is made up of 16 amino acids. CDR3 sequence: CASRPRDSPSTGELFF. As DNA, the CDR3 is TGTGCCAGCAGGCCCCGGGACAGCCCTTCTACCGGGGAGCTGTTTTTT.

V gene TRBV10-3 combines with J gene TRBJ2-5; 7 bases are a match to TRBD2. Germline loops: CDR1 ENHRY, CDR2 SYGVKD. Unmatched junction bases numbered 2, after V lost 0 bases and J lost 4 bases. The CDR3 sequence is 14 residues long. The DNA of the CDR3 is TGTGCCATCAGTGAGTCGGGAGGGGTAGAGACCCAGTACTTC. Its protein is CAISESGGVETQYF.

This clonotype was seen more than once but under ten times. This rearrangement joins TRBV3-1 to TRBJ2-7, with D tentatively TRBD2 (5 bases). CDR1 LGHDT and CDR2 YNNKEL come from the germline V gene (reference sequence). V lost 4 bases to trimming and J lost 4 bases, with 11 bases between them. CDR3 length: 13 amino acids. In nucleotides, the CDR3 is TGTGCCAGCAGCCCCGTGAGCGGTTACGAGCAGTACTTC. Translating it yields CASSPVSGYEQYF.

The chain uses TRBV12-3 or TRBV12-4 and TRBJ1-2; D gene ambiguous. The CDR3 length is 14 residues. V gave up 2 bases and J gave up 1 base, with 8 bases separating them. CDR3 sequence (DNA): TGTGCCAGCAGTTTACTCCCAGTTAACTATGGCTACACCTTC. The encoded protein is CASSLLPVNYGYTF.

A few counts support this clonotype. Here the CDR3 reads CASSHIGGLASYEQYF. The DNA for the CDR3 is TGTGCCAGCAGCCACATCGGGGGACTAGCGTCCTACGAGCAGTACTTC. The rearrangement links TRBV11-2 to TRBJ2-7, with 10 bases fitting TRBD2. This CDR3 is 16 amino acids long. V shed 5 bases and J 1 base; nucleotides not matched to a gene: 8. Per the germline V gene, CDR1 is SGHAT and CDR2 is FQNNGV.